These T cell receptor beta chains were read from a single sample in a study of blood T cell repertoires in COVID-19. Using immunoSEQ multiplex PCR, the repertoire was profiled, and TCRdb retains in-frame clones only, with some absent. This table holds hundreds of thousands of clones, 80% to 90% found once. The sequenced material came from PBMCs or T cells enriched from blood (not recorded which). Source of these receptors: a man in his forties who had recovered from COVID-19. CDR3s include the opening cysteine and the closing phenylalanine or tryptophan. Fields, in order: D gene, J gene, clone size, V gene, CDR3 DNA, CDR3 protein. The D gene is left open where the match is weak. Clone size is stated in some rows and not others, as once, few, many or a class when expanded.

.	TRBJ1-1	.	TRBV29-1	TGCAGCGTCGCCGGACTGGTCGACAACACTGAAGCTTTCTTT	CSVAGLVDNTEAFF
.	TRBJ2-3	.	TRBV5-1	TGCGCCAGCAGCCAGGATCCCGTAGATACGCAGTATTTT	CASSQDPVDTQYF
TRBD2	TRBJ2-2	.	TRBV18	TGTGCCAGCTCACCAGGGACCGGGACTAGCATCACCGGGGAGCTGTTTTTT	CASSPGTGTSITGELFF
TRBD1	TRBJ1-6	few	TRBV12-3/TRBV12-4	TGTGCCAGCAGTATTAACGGGGGACAGTCGCGCTTT	CASSINGGQSRF
.	TRBJ2-1	once	TRBV7-2	TGTGCCAGCAGCTTAAGTAGAGGGGGGGGGTCTCATGAGCAGTTCTTC	CASSLSRGGGSHEQFF
TRBD1	TRBJ1-1	.	TRBV27	TGTGCCAGCAGTCTAAGGACAGGGGGCACTGAAGCTTTCTTT	CASSLRTGGTEAFF
TRBD1	TRBJ1-6	.	TRBV6-6	TGTGCCAGCAGTCCAAGCCCGGGGACAGCTGATAATTCACCCCTCCACTTT	CASSPSPGTADNSPLHF
TRBD1	TRBJ1-2	.	TRBV19	TGTGCCAGTAGTATTCTCGGACAGGGAGATTATGGCTACACCTTC	CASSILGQGDYGYTF
.	TRBJ2-7	once	TRBV6-5	TGTGCCAGCAGTTACTCTGGGGCCGCGACGCGGCAGTACTTC	CASSYSGAATRQYF
TRBD1	TRBJ1-5	.	TRBV19	TGTGCCAGTAGTACAACAGGGGGGAGCAATCAGCCCCAGCATTTT	CASSTTGGSNQPQHF
.	TRBJ1-3	few	TRBV3-1/TRBV3-2	TGTGCCAGCAGCCAAGATTTCCTCTCTGGAAACACCATATATTTT	CASSQDFLSGNTIYF
.	TRBJ1-2	.	TRBV7-6	TGTGCCAGCAGCCAGGAGGCATACTATGGCTACACCTTC	CASSQEAYYGYTF
TRBD1	TRBJ1-5	.	TRBV19	TGTGCCAGTAGTGGACAGGGCCATAGCAATCAGCCCCAGCATTTT	CASSGQGHSNQPQHF
TRBD1	TRBJ1-3	.	TRBV28	TGTGCCAGCACCCAGGGACAGTTAATGGGAAACACCATATATTTT	CASTQGQLMGNTIYF